The 7 T cell receptor beta chains below come from one sample, sequenced in a study of long-term antiretroviral therapy in people with HIV. Investigators performed immunoSEQ version v3.0 at survey level. The method was immunoSEQ multiplex PCR; TCRdb's version includes in-frame clones alone and lacks a portion of them. The profile covers about 19,000 clones, with approximately 82% appearing a single time and around an eighth taken by the ten largest. Source: unsorted PBMCs, taken 0.5 years before starting antiretroviral therapy. These receptors were taken from a woman in her forties or fifties with HIV.

The chain has TRBV11-1 and TRBJ1-2; no clear D gene. There are 18 residues in the CDR3. Trimming removed 5 bases at V and 5 bases at J, with 27 bases between. Germline CDR1 is SGHAT and CDR2 is FQDESV (reference sequence). CDR3 sequence: CASSTEGLRPGLEYGYTF. CDR3 nucleotides: TGTGCCAGCAGCACAGAGGGTTTACGACCTGGACTGGAGTATGGCTACACCTTC.

The chain couples TRBV5-1 to TRBJ2-3; 7 positions agree with TRBD2. The V and J ends lost 4 bases and 6 bases, in that order; junction bases with no gene match: 14. This CDR3 contains 16 residues. Per germline, CDR1 SGHRS and CDR2 YFSETQ. CDR3 amino acids: CASSPGGSGRGDTQYF. For the CDR3, the DNA is TGCGCCAGCAGCCCCGGAGGTAGCGGGCGAGGGGATACGCAGTATTTT.

This clone was seen a few times. Other DNA variants within this sample encode the same CDR3. The V gene is TRBV29-1, the J gene TRBJ2-2, with 8 bases aligning to TRBD1. This CDR3 is built from 13 residues. V shed 6 bases and J 4 bases; nucleotides not matched to a gene: 4. Germline lookup yields CDR1 SQVTM and CDR2 ANQGSEA. CDR3 nucleotide sequence: TGCAGCGTAGACAGGGGTGGCACCGGGGAGCTGTTTTTT. Amino acids: CSVDRGGTGELFF.

This clone appeared once. The genes are TRBV11-2 and TRBJ1-2; the match to TRBD1 covers 7 bases. Germline V gene sequence: CDR1 SGHAT, CDR2 FQNNGV. V gave up 5 bases and J gave up 2 bases; unmatched junction bases: 5. The CDR3 is 14 residues long. DNA of the CDR3: TGTGCCAGCAGCCCAAGGACAGGAAACTATGGCTACACCTTC. Translation: CASSPRTGNYGYTF.

This clone was observed a handful of times. This sequence joins TRBV5-3 and TRBJ1-6; 8 nucleotides agree with TRBD1. TRBV5-3 is treated as an ORF (open reading frame) with a function not yet certain. CDR3 size: 16 residues. With V trimmed by 4 bases and J by 7 bases, 10 bases remained unmatched. For the CDR3, the DNA is TGTGCCAGAAGCGCAGGACAGGGCATGGGGAATTCACCCCTCCACTTT. Translated: CARSAGQGMGNSPLHF.

V is TRBV5-5 and J is TRBJ2-7; 7 bases line up with TRBD1. Germline CDR1 and CDR2: SGHKS and YYEKEE (reference sequence). The CDR3 is made up of 15 amino acids. The ends lost 3 bases at V and 0 bases at J; junction bases unmatched: 6. DNA for the CDR3: TGTGCCAGCAGCTCCGGGACAGCTGTCTCCTACGAGCAGTACGTC. Translation: CASSSGTAVSYEQYV.

CDR3 sequence: CAWSTGRKTEKLFF. CDR3 bases: TGTGCCTGGAGTACGGGACGCAAGACCGAAAAACTGTTTTTT. The rearrangement uses TRBV30 and TRBJ1-4, with D maybe TRBD1 (5 bases). CDR1 is GTSNPN, CDR2 SVGIG, per germline (reference sequence). The V end lost 2 bases, the J end lost 8 bases, and 15 bases lay between the germline ends. The CDR3 runs 14 residues.